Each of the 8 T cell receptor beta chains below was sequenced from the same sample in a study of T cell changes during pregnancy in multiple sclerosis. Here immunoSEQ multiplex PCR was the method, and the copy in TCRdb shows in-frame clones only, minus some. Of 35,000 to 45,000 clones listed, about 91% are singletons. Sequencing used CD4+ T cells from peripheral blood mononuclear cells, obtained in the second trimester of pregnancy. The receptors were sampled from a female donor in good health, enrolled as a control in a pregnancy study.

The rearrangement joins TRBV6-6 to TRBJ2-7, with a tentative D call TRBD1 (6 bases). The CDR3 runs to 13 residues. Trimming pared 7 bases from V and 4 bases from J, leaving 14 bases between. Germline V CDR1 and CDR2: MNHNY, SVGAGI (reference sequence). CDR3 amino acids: CASTRDTNYEQYF. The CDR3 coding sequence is TGTGCCAGCACAAGGGACACTAATTACGAGCAGTACTTC.

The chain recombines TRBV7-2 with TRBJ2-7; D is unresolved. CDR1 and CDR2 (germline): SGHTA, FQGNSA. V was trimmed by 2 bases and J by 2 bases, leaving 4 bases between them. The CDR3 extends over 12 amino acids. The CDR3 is CASSLLTYEQYF. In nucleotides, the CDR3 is TGTGCCAGCAGCTTACTAACCTACGAGCAGTACTTC. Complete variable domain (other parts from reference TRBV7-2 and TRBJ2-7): GAGVSQSPSNKVTEKGKDVELRCDPISGHTALYWYRQSLGQGLEFLIYFQGNSAPDKSGLPSDRFSAERTGGSVSTLTIQRTQQEDSAVYLCASSLLTYEQYFGPGTRLTVT.

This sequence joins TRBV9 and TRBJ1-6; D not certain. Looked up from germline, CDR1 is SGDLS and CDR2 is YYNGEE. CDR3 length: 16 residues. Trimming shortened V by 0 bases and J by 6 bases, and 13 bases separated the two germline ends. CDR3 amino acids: CASSVEADALNSPLHF. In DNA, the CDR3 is TGTGCCAGCAGCGTAGAGGCGGATGCACTTAATTCACCCCTCCACTTT.

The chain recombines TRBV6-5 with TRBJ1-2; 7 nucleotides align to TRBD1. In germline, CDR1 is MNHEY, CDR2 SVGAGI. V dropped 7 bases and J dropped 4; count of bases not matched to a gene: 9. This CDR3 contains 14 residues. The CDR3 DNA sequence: TGTGCCAGCACCGAAGACAGGGCGGGCTATGGCTACACCTTC. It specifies CASTEDRAGYGYTF.

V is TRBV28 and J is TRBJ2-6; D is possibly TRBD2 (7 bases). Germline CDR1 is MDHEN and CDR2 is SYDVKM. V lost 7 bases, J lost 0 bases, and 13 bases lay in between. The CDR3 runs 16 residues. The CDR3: CASNWGGGSGANVLTF. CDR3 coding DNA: TGTGCCAGCAATTGGGGGGGCGGCTCTGGGGCCAACGTCCTGACTTTC. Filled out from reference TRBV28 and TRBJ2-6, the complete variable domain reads DVKVTQSSRYLVKRTGEKVFLECVQDMDHENMFWYRQDPGLGLRLIYFSYDVKMKEKGDIPEGYSVSREKKERFSLILESASTNQTSMYLCASNWGGGSGANVLTFGAGSRLTVL.

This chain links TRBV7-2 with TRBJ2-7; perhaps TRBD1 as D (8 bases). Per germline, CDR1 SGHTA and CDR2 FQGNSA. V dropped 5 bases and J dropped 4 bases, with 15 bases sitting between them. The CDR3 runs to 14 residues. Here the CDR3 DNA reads TGTGCCAGCAGCCCCGGACAGGGACTATACGAGCAGTACTTC. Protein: CASSPGQGLYEQYF. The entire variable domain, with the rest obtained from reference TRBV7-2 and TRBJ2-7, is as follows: GAGVSQSPSNKVTEKGKDVELRCDPISGHTALYWYRQSLGQGLEFLIYFQGNSAPDKSGLPSDRFSAERTGGSVSTLTIQRTQQEDSAVYLCASSPGQGLYEQYFGPGTRLTVT.

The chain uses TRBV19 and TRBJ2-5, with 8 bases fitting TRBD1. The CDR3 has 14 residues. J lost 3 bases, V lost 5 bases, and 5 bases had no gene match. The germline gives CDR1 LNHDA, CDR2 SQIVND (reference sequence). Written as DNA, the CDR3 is TGTGCCAGTAGTTCCTGGACAGGGAAAGAGACCCAGTACTTC. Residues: CASSSWTGKETQYF.

The CDR3 DNA follows: TGTGCCAGCAGCTTAGATCTGGGGAGGACAGGGGGCAATGAGCAGTTCTTC. This codes for CASSLDLGRTGGNEQFF. The chain employs TRBV11-3 and TRBJ2-1, with 10 positions matching TRBD1. J lost 6 bases, V lost 0 bases, and 8 bases had no gene match. The CDR3 is 17 residues long. Germline CDR1 is SGHNT and CDR2 is YENEEA.